Listed here are 19 T cell receptor beta chains from one sample, sequenced in a study of naive and memory T cell subsets. An equimolar mix of two oligonucleotides served as the beta constant-region primer for TRBC1 and TRBC2. TCRdb fed the UMI-ligation and nested PCR reads into MiXCR, producing one record per CDR3 protein. Seen here are 130,000 to 150,000 distinct CDR3 sequences, approximately 17% observed once, and the top ten hold 0.14%. The specimen was naive CD4+ T cells from blood. These receptors all come from a human donor in good health.

This clonotype was detected only a few times. V gene TRBV12-3 or TRBV12-4 combines with J gene TRBJ2-6; D gene unclear. Trimming took 3 bases from V and 1 from J, leaving 7 bases between them. CDR3 size: 15 residues. The CDR3 spells CASSFAQSGANVLTF. The CDR3 DNA is TGTGCCAGCAGTTTCGCGCAGTCTGGGGCCAACGTCCTGACTTTC.

The V gene is TRBV29-1, the J gene TRBJ2-7; 7 bases match TRBD1. The trim removed 7 bases at V and 0 bases at J, leaving 6 bases unmatched. The germline gives CDR1 SQVTM, CDR2 ANQGSEA. The CDR3 has 13 amino acids. The CDR3 nucleotides are TGCAGCGGTATAGGGGGCAGCTCCTACGAGCAGTACTTC. It translates to CSGIGGSSYEQYF.

This clonotype turned up a few times. The chain carries TRBV30 and TRBJ1-1; possible D gene TRBD1, 6 bases. Trimming pared 8 bases from V and 1 base from J, leaving 17 bases between. Germline V gene sequence: CDR1 GTSNPN, CDR2 SVGIG (reference sequence). This CDR3 comprises 14 residues. The CDR3 here is CAPGAGDQNTEAFF. CDR3 in DNA: TGTGCCCCCGGGGCAGGGGATCAGAACACTGAAGCTTTCTTT.

This chain connects TRBV12-3 or TRBV12-4 to TRBJ2-7; 16 nucleotides agree with TRBD2. CDR3 length: 15 residues. J lost 4 bases, V lost 6 bases, and 3 bases had no gene match. CDR3 region: CASRPGLAGGYEQYF. As DNA, the CDR3 is TGTGCCAGCAGACCGGGACTAGCGGGAGGGTACGAGCAGTACTTC.

The chain combines TRBV5-4 with TRBJ2-5; D gene ambiguous. The germline V gene has CDR1 SGHNT and CDR2 YYREEE (reference sequence). V was cut by 0 bases and J by 1 base, with 4 bases left in between. The CDR3 is made up of 13 amino acids. For the CDR3, the DNA is TGTGCCAGCAGCTTGGGCACCCAAGAGACCCAGTACTTC. Translating gives CASSLGTQETQYF.

This chain joins TRBV7-2 and TRBJ2-1; TRBD2 matches at 8 bases. Germline-derived CDR1 and CDR2 are SGHTA and FQGNSA. After removal of 5 bases from V and 12 bases from J, the junction contained 12 bases not matched to a gene. This CDR3 is 14 amino acids long. As DNA, the CDR3 is TGTGCCAGCAGCCCCCGGTCGGGGCTAGCGGGGCAGTTCTTC. Protein: CASSPRSGLAGQFF.

The genes are TRBV12-3 or TRBV12-4 and TRBJ2-1, with 11 positions matching TRBD2. Trimming removed 6 bases from V and 4 bases from J; junction bases left unmatched: 11. The CDR3 is 17 residues long. CDR3 nucleotides: TGTGCCAGCAGCCGGTTTCCGGGACTAGCGGATTACAATGAGCAGTTCTTC. Its protein is CASSRFPGLADYNEQFF.

In this sample, this clonotype turned up a few times. The CDR3 DNA follows: TGTGCCTGGAGTCATCCGGATACGCAGTATTTT. Translation: CAWSHPDTQYF. The rearrangement links TRBV30 to TRBJ2-3, with no clear D. The V end was cut by 2 bases, the J end by 6 bases, with 6 bases between. The length of the CDR3 is 11 residues. The germline gives CDR1 GTSNPN, CDR2 SVGIG (reference sequence).

The chain carries TRBV3-1 and TRBJ2-2; 8 bases are a match to TRBD2. CDR3 length: 15 amino acids. Germline V gene sequence: CDR1 LGHDT, CDR2 YNNKEL (reference sequence). V shed 1 base and J 7 bases; nucleotides not matched to a gene: 5. The CDR3 bases are TGTGCCAGCAGCCAAGCAGCGGGAGATGACGGGGAGCTGTTTTTT. It yields the protein CASSQAAGDDGELFF.

The chain employs TRBV10-3 and TRBJ1-1; D not certain. V was shortened by 4 bases and J by 3 bases, with 9 bases between the two germline ends. Germline CDR1 ENHRY, CDR2 SYGVKD. This CDR3 has 13 residues. The CDR3 DNA sequence: TGTGCCATCAGTGTCCTTAGGGACACTGAAGCTTTCTTT. It encodes CAISVLRDTEAFF.

This clonotype was counted ten times or more. This chain uses TRBV6-2 or TRBV6-3 with TRBJ1-5; 7 nucleotides agree with TRBD1. The trim removed 0 bases at V and 0 bases at J, leaving 2 bases unmatched. Germline CDR1 and CDR2: MNHEY and SVGEGT. The CDR3 extends over 16 amino acids. The CDR3 is CASSYSGQSSNQPQHF. CDR3 coding DNA: TGTGCCAGCAGTTACTCGGGACAGAGTAGCAATCAGCCCCAGCATTTT.

This clonotype appeared a few times. This rearrangement joins TRBV5-1 to TRBJ2-2; D might be TRBD2 (5 bases). Deletions cut 2 bases from V and 2 bases from J, with 10 bases between. This CDR3 comprises 15 residues. Per the germline V gene, CDR1 is SGHRS and CDR2 is YFSETQ. DNA for the CDR3: TGCGCCAGCAGCTTTGGCGGGTCCAACACCGGGGAGCTGTTTTTT. This encodes CASSFGGSNTGELFF.

DNA for the CDR3: TGCAGTGCTCCTGACAGCAACTCCTACGAGCAGTACTTC. Translating it yields CSAPDSNSYEQYF. The rearrangement uses TRBV20-1 and TRBJ2-7; the D gene is possibly TRBD1 (5 bases). V dropped 5 bases and J dropped 0 bases, with 11 bases sitting between them. CDR3 length equals 13 residues. Germline V lookup: CDR1 DFQATT, CDR2 SNEGSKA (reference sequence).

The V gene is TRBV6-2 or TRBV6-3, the J gene TRBJ2-7; perhaps D is TRBD1 or TRBD2 (5 bases each). CDR3 length: 13 residues. Trimming cost V 6 bases and J 4 bases, with 13 bases left between them. Germline CDR1 is MNHEY and CDR2 is SVGEGT. The CDR3 here is CASSRGRNYEQYF. CDR3 in DNA: TGTGCCAGCAGCCGGGGCAGGAATTACGAGCAGTACTTC.

V is TRBV2 and J is TRBJ1-2, with unresolved D. Germline assignment: CDR1 SNHLY and CDR2 FYNNEI. Trimming left V 1 base short and J 2 bases short, with 5 bases between. The CDR3 has 13 amino acids. CDR3 region: CASSEDRNYGYTF. CDR3 nucleotide sequence: TGTGCCAGCAGTGAAGACAGAAACTATGGCTACACCTTC.

This clonotype was seen only a few times. This chain uses TRBV30 with TRBJ2-5; possible D gene TRBD2, 5 bases. The germline CDR1 and CDR2 sequences are GTSNPN and SVGIG (reference sequence). V gave up 0 bases and J gave up 4 bases, with 15 bases separating them. This CDR3 is built from 15 residues. CDR3 loop: CAWSVRSGTLETQYF. CDR3 nucleotide sequence: TGTGCCTGGAGTGTACGAAGCGGCACTCTAGAGACCCAGTACTTC. Looking up the rest from reference TRBV30 and TRBJ2-5 gives the full variable domain: SQTIHQWPATLVQPVGSPLSLECTVEGTSNPNLYWYRQAAGRGLQLLFYSVGIGQISSEVPQNLSASRPQDRQFILSSKKLLLSDSGFYLCAWSVRSGTLETQYFGPGTRLLVL.

CDR3 in amino acids: CASSLVRTGQETQYF. The CDR3 DNA sequence: TGCGCCAGCAGCTTGGTTAGGACAGGTCAAGAGACCCAGTACTTC. The J gene is TRBJ2-5, the V gene TRBV5-1, with TRBD1 matching 7 bases. The CDR3 contains 15 residues. CDR1 is SGHRS, CDR2 YFSETQ, per germline. V gave up 0 bases and J gave up 2 bases; unmatched junction bases: 4.

This rearrangement joins TRBV20-1 to TRBJ1-1, with D possibly TRBD1 on 6 matching bases. The germline gives CDR1 DFQATT, CDR2 SNEGSKA (reference sequence). This CDR3 is built from 13 residues. V dropped 3 bases and J dropped 4 bases, with 12 bases sitting between them. CDR3 residues: CSARRGGTTEAFF. As DNA, the CDR3 is TGCAGTGCTAGGAGGGGGGGCACCACTGAAGCTTTCTTT.

This clonotype was recorded a few times. The V gene is TRBV5-1, the J gene TRBJ2-1; perhaps TRBD1 as D (5 bases). Germline loops: CDR1 SGHRS, CDR2 YFSETQ. This CDR3 is built from 14 residues. Trimming shortened V by 3 bases and J by 8 bases, and 15 bases separated the two germline ends. The CDR3, as DNA: TGCGCCAGCAGCTCCCGGACACCCTGGGATGAGCAGTTCTTC. Protein: CASSSRTPWDEQFF.